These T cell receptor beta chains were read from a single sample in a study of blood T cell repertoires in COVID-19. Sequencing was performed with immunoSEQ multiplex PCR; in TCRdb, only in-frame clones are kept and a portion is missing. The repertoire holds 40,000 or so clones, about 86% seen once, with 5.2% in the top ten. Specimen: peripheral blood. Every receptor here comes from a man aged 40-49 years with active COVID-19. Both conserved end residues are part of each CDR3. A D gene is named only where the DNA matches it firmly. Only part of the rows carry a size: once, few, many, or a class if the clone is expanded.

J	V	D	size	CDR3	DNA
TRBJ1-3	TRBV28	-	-	CASTPDFYSGNTIYF	TGTGCCAGCACCCCAGACTTCTACTCTGGAAACACCATATATTTT
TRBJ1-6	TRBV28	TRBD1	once	CASRSDRAMGSYNSPLHF	TGTGCCAGCAGATCGGACAGGGCGATGGGCTCCTATAATTCACCCCTCCACTTT
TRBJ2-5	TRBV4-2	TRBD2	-	CASSPTSYQETQYF	TGTGCCAGCAGCCCGACTAGCTACCAAGAGACCCAGTACTTC
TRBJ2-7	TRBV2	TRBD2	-	CASSEEDLSGSGYEQYF	TGTGCCAGCAGTGAGGAAGATTTGAGCGGGAGCGGCTACGAGCAGTACTTC
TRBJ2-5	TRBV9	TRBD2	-	CASSEGLAGIETQYF	TGTGCCAGCAGCGAGGGACTAGCGGGTATTGAGACCCAGTACTTC
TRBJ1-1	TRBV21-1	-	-	CASSKVGLANTEAFF	TGTGCCAGCAGCAAAGTGGGACTGGCGAACACTGAAGCTTTCTTT
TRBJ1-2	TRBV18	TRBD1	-	CASSPSGGSSNYGYTF	TGTGCCAGCTCGCCTTCAGGGGGCTCATCAAACTATGGCTACACCTTC
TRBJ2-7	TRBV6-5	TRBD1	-	CASSSTDRDNEQYF	TGTGCCAGCAGTTCCACGGACAGGGACAACGAGCAGTACTTC
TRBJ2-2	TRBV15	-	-	CATSISGPGELFF	TGTGCCACCAGCATCTCGGGTCCCGGGGAGCTGTTTTTT
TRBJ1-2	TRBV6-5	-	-	CASSLVEGSGYTF	TGTGCCAGCAGCCTCGTGGAGGGCTCTGGCTACACCTTC
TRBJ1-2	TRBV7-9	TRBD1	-	CASSLRTGANVGYGYTF	TGTGCCAGCAGCTTAAGGACAGGGGCCAATGTTGGCTATGGCTACACCTTC
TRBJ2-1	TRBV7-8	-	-	CASSPSVAASSYNEQFF	TGTGCCAGCAGCCCCTCTGTAGCGGCGAGCTCCTACAATGAGCAGTTCTTC
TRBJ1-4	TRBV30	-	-	CAWSGGNEKLFF	TGTGCCTGGAGTGGCGGTAATGAAAAACTGTTTTTT
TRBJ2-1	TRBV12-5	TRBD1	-	CASGSPGQGTNEQFF	TGTGCTAGTGGTTCTCCGGGACAGGGAACCAATGAGCAGTTCTTC
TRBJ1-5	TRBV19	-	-	CASSIGGRGNQPQHF	TGTGCCAGTAGTATAGGGGGAAGGGGTAATCAGCCCCAGCATTTT
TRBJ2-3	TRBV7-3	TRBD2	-	CASSSPGTREDTQYF	TGTGCCAGCAGCTCGCCCGGGACTAGGGAAGATACGCAGTATTTT
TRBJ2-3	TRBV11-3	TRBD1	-	CASSPGQGADTQYF	TGTGCCAGCAGCCCCGGACAGGGGGCAGATACGCAGTATTTT
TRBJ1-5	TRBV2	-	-	CASSAGRVSQPQHF	TGTGCCAGCAGTGCGGGGAGGGTGAGTCAGCCCCAGCATTTT
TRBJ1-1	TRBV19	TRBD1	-	CASSPRTGGGEAFF	TGTGCCAGTAGTCCCCGGACAGGGGGTGGGGAAGCTTTCTTT
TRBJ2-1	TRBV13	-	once	CASSWGQGRNEQFF	TGTGCCAGCAGCTGGGGCCAGGGTAGGAATGAGCAGTTCTTC
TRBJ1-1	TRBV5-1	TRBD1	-	CASSLEAGGTGEAFF	TGCGCCAGCAGCTTGGAAGCGGGCGGGACAGGTGAAGCTTTCTTT
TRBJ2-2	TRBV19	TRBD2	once	CASSIRLAGGLANTGELFF	TGTGCCAGTAGTATACGACTAGCGGGAGGACTCGCGAACACCGGGGAGCTGTTTTTT
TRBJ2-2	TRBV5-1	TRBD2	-	CASSLSLAGGGGELFF	TGCGCCAGCAGCTTGTCGCTAGCGGGAGGCGGCGGGGAGCTGTTTTTT
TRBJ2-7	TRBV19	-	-	CASSIALGRDYEQYF	TGTGCCAGTAGTATAGCGTTGGGGAGAGACTACGAGCAGTACTTC
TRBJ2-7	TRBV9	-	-	CASSLLGAAYEQYF	TGTGCCAGCAGCCTTTTGGGGGCCGCCTACGAGCAGTACTTC
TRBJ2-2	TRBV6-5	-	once	CASTIHGGTGELFF	TGTGCCAGCACCATACACGGCGGGACCGGGGAGCTGTTTTTT
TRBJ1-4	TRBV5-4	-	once	CASSPKRGERYEKLFF	TGTGCCAGCAGCCCAAAGCGGGGAGAACGGTATGAAAAACTGTTTTTT
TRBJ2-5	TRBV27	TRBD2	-	CASSLRAGGTETQYF	TGTGCCAGCAGTTTACGAGCGGGAGGAACAGAGACCCAGTACTTC